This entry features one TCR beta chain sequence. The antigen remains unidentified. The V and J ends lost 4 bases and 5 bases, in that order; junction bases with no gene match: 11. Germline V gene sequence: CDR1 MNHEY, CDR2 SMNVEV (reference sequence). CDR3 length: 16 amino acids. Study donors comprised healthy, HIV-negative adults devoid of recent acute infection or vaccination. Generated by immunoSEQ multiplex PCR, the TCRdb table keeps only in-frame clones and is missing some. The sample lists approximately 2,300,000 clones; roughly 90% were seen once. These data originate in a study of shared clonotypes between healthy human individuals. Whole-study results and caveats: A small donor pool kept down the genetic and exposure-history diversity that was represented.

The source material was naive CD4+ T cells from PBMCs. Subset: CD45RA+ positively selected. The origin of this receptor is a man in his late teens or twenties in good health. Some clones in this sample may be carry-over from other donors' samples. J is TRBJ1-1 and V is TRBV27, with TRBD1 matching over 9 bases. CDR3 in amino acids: CASSSYGTGKTTEAFF. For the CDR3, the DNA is TGTGCCAGCAGTTCATACGGGACAGGGAAGACTACTGAAGCTTTCTTT.